A selection of T cell receptor beta chains follows, all from one sample in a study of blood T cell repertoires in COVID-19. Produced via immunoSEQ multiplex PCR; TCRdb's table is partial and in-frame only. Of roughly 78,000 clones listed, over 80% are singletons. Specimen: peripheral blood. The receptors stem from a woman aged 80 or older with acute or convalescent COVID-19. The CDR3 runs from the conserved cysteine through the conserved F or W. D genes are given only for firm matches. Clone size, where shown, is once, few, many, or a class for clones that have expanded.

length	D	V	size	J	CDR3	DNA
20	TRBD1	TRBV7-2	.	TRBJ1-6	CASSLALSGGSSSYNSPLHF	TGTGCCAGCAGCTTAGCGCTCTCAGGGGGGTCAAGCTCCTATAATTCACCCCTCCACTTT
15	.	TRBV7-7	.	TRBJ2-5	CASSLGRQRQETQYF	TGTGCTAGCAGCTTAGGGCGACAGAGACAAGAGACCCAGTACTTC
16	.	TRBV2	.	TRBJ2-1	CASSESLAGKYNEQFF	TGTGCCAGCAGTGAATCGTTGGCAGGGAAGTACAATGAGCAGTTCTTC
19	TRBD2	TRBV3-1/TRBV3-2	.	TRBJ2-5	CASSKRGLAGGRRQETQYF	TGTGCCAGCAGCAAGCGCGGACTAGCGGGGGGGCGTCGGCAAGAGACCCAGTACTTC
18	.	TRBV1	once	TRBJ2-3	CTSSEAAFRARRVDTQYF	TGCACCAGCAGCGAGGCGGCTTTCCGGGCTAGGCGGGTAGATACGCAGTATTTT
17	TRBD1	TRBV27	.	TRBJ1-1	CASSSTGARLMNTEAFF	TGTGCCAGCTCATCTACAGGGGCGAGATTAATGAACACTGAAGCTTTCTTT
16	TRBD1	TRBV5-4	.	TRBJ1-6	CASSRRGREDDSPLHF	TGTGCCAGCAGCCGTAGGGGGCGCGAGGATGATTCACCCCTCCACTTT
11	.	TRBV29-1	.	TRBJ1-2	CSVELNYGYTF	TGCAGCGTTGAACTAAACTATGGCTACACCTTC
15	TRBD1	TRBV9	.	TRBJ2-3	CASSAGQGFPDTQYF	TGTGCCAGCAGCGCAGGACAGGGGTTTCCAGATACGCAGTATTTT
16	TRBD1	TRBV5-4	few	TRBJ2-6	CASRKFTGAGANVLTF	TGTGCCAGCAGGAAATTTACAGGGGCTGGGGCCAACGTCCTGACTTTC
15	.	TRBV5-4	.	TRBJ2-7	CASSPEPRGTYEQYF	TGTGCCAGCAGCCCAGAACCTAGGGGAACCTACGAGCAGTACTTC
15	TRBD2	TRBV4-1	.	TRBJ2-7	CASSQGPAGGEEQYF	TGCGCCAGCAGCCAAGGACCAGCGGGAGGTGAAGAGCAGTACTTC
16	TRBD1	TRBV7-8	.	TRBJ1-2	CASSLGGTAVDYGYTF	TGTGCCAGCAGCTTAGGAGGGACAGCGGTGGACTATGGCTACACCTTC
14	.	TRBV15	.	TRBJ1-5	CATSRFSGNQPQHF	TGTGCCACCAGCCGGTTTTCGGGCAATCAGCCCCAGCATTTT
14	TRBD2	TRBV5-1	once	TRBJ2-3	CASSKGDYPDTQYF	TGCGCCAGCAGCAAAGGGGACTACCCAGATACGCAGTATTTT
12	.	TRBV12-3/TRBV12-4	.	TRBJ2-1	CASSFQGLRQFF	TGTGCCAGCAGTTTTCAGGGCCTGAGGCAGTTCTTC
13	.	TRBV5-4	.	TRBJ1-1	CASSLASNTEAFF	TGTGCCAGCAGCTTGGCTTCGAACACTGAAGCTTTCTTT
15	.	TRBV3-1/TRBV3-2	once	TRBJ1-5	CASSHGGSRNQPQHF	TGTGCCAGCAGCCATGGGGGGAGTAGGAATCAGCCCCAGCATTTT
14	TRBD1	TRBV5-1	.	TRBJ2-7	CASSLAGGPNEQYF	TGCGCCAGCAGCTTGGCAGGGGGTCCTAACGAGCAGTACTTC
13	.	TRBV29-1	.	TRBJ1-2	CSVDFGGRDGYTF	TGCAGCGTTGACTTCGGGGGACGGGATGGCTACACCTTC
14	.	TRBV5-1	.	TRBJ2-5	CASSLSLAQETQYF	TGCGCCAGCAGCTTGTCCCTAGCCCAAGAGACCCAGTACTTC
15	.	TRBV30	.	TRBJ1-5	CAWSVKAGGNQPQHF	TGTGCCTGGAGTGTCAAGGCAGGGGGCAATCAGCCCCAGCATTTT
13	.	TRBV24-1	.	TRBJ2-7	CATSANRQGEQYF	TGTGCCACCAGTGCTAATCGCCAGGGGGAGCAGTACTTC
16	TRBD1	TRBV5-8	.	TRBJ1-5	CASSSRGQGANQPQHF	TGTGCCAGCAGCTCCCGCGGGCAGGGGGCGAATCAGCCCCAGCATTTT
16	.	TRBV24-1	.	TRBJ2-1	CATSAGAGGSQNEQFF	TGTGCCACCAGTGCAGGGGCAGGCGGGAGCCAAAATGAGCAGTTCTTC
15	TRBD1	TRBV28	few	TRBJ1-5	CASRPDRGGNQPQHF	TGTGCCAGCAGGCCAGACAGGGGAGGCAATCAGCCCCAGCATTTT
17	TRBD2	TRBV5-1	.	TRBJ2-3	CASSLLTSGSPTDTQYF	TGCGCCAGCAGCTTGTTAACTAGCGGGAGTCCCACAGATACGCAGTATTTT
18	TRBD1	TRBV19	.	TRBJ1-6	CASSFGQATSSYNSPLHF	TGTGCCAGTAGTTTTGGACAGGCGACAAGCTCCTATAATTCACCCCTCCACTTT
16	.	TRBV5-6	.	TRBJ1-1	CASSLSLPSLNTEAFF	TGTGCCAGCAGCTTGTCACTACCGAGTTTGAACACTGAAGCTTTCTTT
13	.	TRBV6-1	.	TRBJ2-7	CASSEAEIYEQYF	TGTGCCAGCAGTGAAGCGGAGATTTACGAGCAGTACTTC
15	TRBD1	TRBV2	once	TRBJ1-5	CASSEERTGNQPQHF	TGTGCCAGCAGTGAAGAGAGGACAGGGAATCAGCCCCAGCATTTT
14	.	TRBV5-1	.	TRBJ2-7	CASSRAGRSYEQYF	TGCGCCAGCAGCAGGGCTGGGAGGTCCTACGAGCAGTACTTC
12	.	TRBV28	.	TRBJ2-1	CASSLAGNEQFF	TGTGCCAGCAGCTTGGCGGGAAATGAGCAGTTCTTC
14	TRBD1	TRBV5-5	.	TRBJ2-7	CASSYDRVRYEQYF	TGTGCCAGCAGCTACGACAGGGTTCGCTACGAGCAGTACTTC
15	TRBD1	TRBV6-5	.	TRBJ2-1	CAASDSGGPYNEQFF	TGTGCCGCATCAGACTCAGGGGGCCCCTACAATGAGCAGTTCTTC
17	TRBD2	TRBV19	.	TRBJ2-3	CASSIARLAGGTDTQYF	TGTGCCAGTAGTATAGCCCGACTAGCGGGAGGAACAGATACGCAGTATTTT
14	TRBD1	TRBV12-5	.	TRBJ1-2	CASGGTGANYGYTF	TGTGCTAGTGGGGGGACAGGGGCGAACTATGGCTACACCTTC